Below, 17 T cell receptor beta chains from the same sample are listed, as sequenced in a study of blood T cells in healthy people across ages. It was with a sample-barcoded 5' primer and a J-beta primer mix that a second PCR of roughly 7 to 12 cycles was run. TCRdb redid the calling of the 5' RACE reads with MiXCR, one entry per CDR3 protein. The sample holds about 580,000 distinct CDR3 sequences, more than 45% seen once. The sequencing sample was made of blood. The receptors stem from a man older than 75 in good health.

This clonotype was seen a handful of times. The chain links TRBV7-3 to TRBJ2-1, with D tentatively TRBD1 (5 bases). Germline CDR1 is SGHTA and CDR2 is FQGTGA. V lost 1 base and J lost 1, with 11 bases in between. This CDR3 contains 16 residues. The CDR3 sequence: CASSLSGSGSYNEQFF. DNA of the CDR3: TGTGCCAGCAGCTTAAGCGGATCAGGGTCCTACAATGAGCAGTTCTTC.

The chain employs TRBV7-2 and TRBJ2-1, with D possibly being TRBD1 or TRBD2 (6 bases each). V lost 0 bases, J lost 5 bases, and 11 bases lay in between. Germline CDR1 is SGHTA and CDR2 is FQGNSA. CDR3 length: 15 amino acids. CDR3 residues: CASSLAGGNHNEQFF. CDR3 coding DNA: TGTGCCAGCAGCTTAGCGGGGGGCAACCACAATGAGCAGTTCTTC.

This chain uses TRBV20-1 with TRBJ2-7, with 9 bases aligning to TRBD2. Germline assignment: CDR1 DFQATT and CDR2 SNEGSKA (reference sequence). The V and J ends lost 0 bases and 7 bases, in that order; junction bases with no gene match: 13. This CDR3 comprises 16 residues. This CDR3 reads CSARDPGGGAEDEQYF. The CDR3 DNA reads TGCAGTGCTAGAGACCCTGGCGGGGGGGCCGAGGATGAGCAGTACTTC.

This clonotype came up a few times. The chain employs TRBV4-2 and TRBJ2-3, with a weak D call TRBD2 (7 bases). Germline CDR1 and CDR2: LGHNA and YNFKEQ. V was shortened by 0 bases and J by 2 bases, with 18 bases between the two germline ends. This CDR3 contains 18 residues. CDR3 amino acids: CASSQEPGAGRVTDTQYF. The CDR3 DNA reads TGTGCCAGCAGCCAAGAACCGGGGGCGGGGAGGGTCACAGATACGCAGTATTTT.

This clonotype was detected ten times or more. The rearrangement joins TRBV29-1 to TRBJ1-3; D is undetermined. V was pared by 7 bases and J by 0 bases, with 10 bases between. CDR3 length: 13 amino acids. Germline assignment: CDR1 SQVTM and CDR2 ANQGSEA. The CDR3 sequence is CSARPSSGNTIYF. Written as DNA, the CDR3 is TGCAGCGCTAGACCGTCCTCTGGAAACACCATATATTTT.

The chain combines TRBV29-1 with TRBJ1-2; D is undetermined. CDR3 length equals 14 residues. Trimming removed 3 bases at V and 5 bases at J, with 16 bases between. The germline CDR1 and CDR2 sequences are SQVTM and ANQGSEA. CDR3 bases: TGCAGCGTTGAGCCTTTAGGGAGGGCTTATGGCTACACCTTC. Encoded protein: CSVEPLGRAYGYTF.

Regarding this clonotype: The junction and the germline gene differ at one end; a read error may be behind it. The chain recombines TRBV6-6 with TRBJ1-1; no firm D call. The germline V gene has CDR1 MNHNY and CDR2 SVGAGI (reference sequence). The CDR3 spans 17 residues. Written as DNA, the CDR3 is TGTGCCAGCAGCCAACACAGCTCCAATAGTATGAACACTAAAGCTTTCTTT. Translating it yields CASSQHSSNSMNTKAFF.

This clonotype was seen ten or more times. The chain uses TRBV6-6 and TRBJ2-7; 9 positions agree with TRBD1. Trimming at V came to 3 bases and at J to 5 bases, leaving 5 bases not matched to a gene. The germline V gene has CDR1 MNHNY and CDR2 SVGAGI (reference sequence). This CDR3 has 14 residues. CDR3 sequence (DNA): TGTGCCAGCAGTTATGCGGGACAGGGTAACGAGCAGTACTTC. Amino acids: CASSYAGQGNEQYF.

This clonotype occurred a few times. This chain connects TRBV4-3 to TRBJ2-7; 11 nucleotides line up with TRBD2. The ends lost 5 bases at V and 3 bases at J; junction bases unmatched: 12. Per the germline V gene, CDR1 is LGHNA and CDR2 is YSLEER. The length of the CDR3 is 17 residues. The CDR3 sequence: CASSNGSSGRWYYEQYF. The CDR3 nucleotides read TGCGCCAGCAGCAACGGGTCTAGCGGGAGGTGGTACTACGAGCAGTACTTC.

The chain couples TRBV14 to TRBJ1-4; TRBD1 agrees at 7 bases. V trimming: 1 base; J trimming: 4 bases; junction bases outside the gene matches: 3. This CDR3 has 15 amino acids. Germline CDR1 reads SGHDN; CDR2 reads FVKESK. CDR3 sequence: CASSQGTGLNEKLFF. The CDR3 coding sequence is TGTGCCAGCAGCCAAGGGACAGGTCTTAATGAAAAACTGTTTTTT.

This clonotype showed up just a few times. The genes are TRBV20-1 and TRBJ1-5; tentatively, D is TRBD1 (6 bases). The V end lost 3 bases, the J end lost 1 base, and 10 bases lay between the germline ends. Germline V gene sequence: CDR1 DFQATT, CDR2 SNEGSKA (reference sequence). This CDR3 has 14 residues. The CDR3 DNA is TGCAGTGCTAGTAGGGGGATGAGCAATCAGCCCCAGCATTTT. Translation gives CSASRGMSNQPQHF.

The V call is TRBV29-1, the J call TRBJ1-4; 7 bases agree with TRBD1. Losses at the gene ends were 7 bases for V and 4 bases for J; bases not matched to a gene: 6. The germline V gene encodes CDR1 SQVTM and CDR2 ANQGSEA. There are 13 residues in the CDR3. The CDR3, as DNA: TGCAGCGCGAAGGGACAGAATAATGAAAAACTGTTTTTT. This gives the protein CSAKGQNNEKLFF.

This clonotype was seen at least ten times. J is TRBJ1-2 and V is TRBV6-6; D remains ambiguous. The CDR3 has 12 residues. Germline V gene sequence: CDR1 MNHNY, CDR2 SVGAGI (reference sequence). The V end lost 2 bases, the J end lost 1 base, and 2 bases lay between the germline ends. CDR3 DNA sequence: TGTGCCAGCAGTTACCTTAACTATGGCTACACCTTC. Amino acid sequence: CASSYLNYGYTF.

This clonotype was detected only a few times. The genes are TRBV29-1 and TRBJ2-7; D may be TRBD1 or TRBD2 (5 bases each). CDR1 and CDR2 from the germline V gene are SQVTM and ANQGSEA. The CDR3 consists of 12 residues. Trimming took 6 bases from V and 2 from J, leaving 11 bases between them. CDR3 nucleotide sequence: TGCAGCGTCCGGGACGGTACCTACGAGCAGTACTTC. The encoded protein is CSVRDGTYEQYF.

In this sample, this clonotype turned up many times. In nucleotides, the CDR3 is TGCAGTCTGGACTTTACCACGGGCGATACGCAGTATTTT. It translates to CSLDFTTGDTQYF. The V and J genes are TRBV20-1 and TRBJ2-3; tentative D call: TRBD2 (5 bases). CDR3 length equals 13 residues. Germline values: CDR1 DFQATT, CDR2 SNEGSKA (reference sequence). Between the trimmed V and J ends, which lost 8 bases and 6 bases, there was a span of 18 bases.

J is TRBJ2-5 and V is TRBV20-1, with D perhaps matching TRBD1 or TRBD2 (6 bases each). CDR3 length: 14 residues. Trimming took 5 bases from V and 5 from J, leaving 18 bases between them. Germline assignment: CDR1 DFQATT and CDR2 SNEGSKA (reference sequence). This chain's CDR3 is CSAVPPLGGETQYF. Written as DNA, the CDR3 is TGCAGTGCTGTCCCTCCCTTAGGGGGGGAGACCCAGTACTTC.

This clonotype has at least ten counts. This rearrangement joins TRBV5-1 to TRBJ2-3; D is uncertain. The germline gives CDR1 SGHRS, CDR2 YFSETQ. V lost 4 bases to trimming and J lost 0 bases, with 12 bases between them. The CDR3 has 15 residues. The CDR3 spells CASSNEHPSTDTQYF. CDR3 bases: TGCGCCAGCAGCAACGAACATCCTAGCACAGATACGCAGTATTTT.